The T cell receptor beta chain described here comes from a study of beta chain features in type 1 diabetes. Study results and caveats: Naive, central memory and Treg TCRB repertoires appeared more alike in patients than in healthy donors.

The CDR3 length is 14 residues. The V segment lost 3 bases and the J segment 3 bases; nucleotides outside the gene matches: 7. Looked up from germline, CDR1 is GTSNPN and CDR2 is SVGIG (reference sequence). As concerns this clone: The antigen is not known.

The investigators reverse transcribed all of the isolated RNA, so they sequenced expressed TCRB transcripts. This table comes from immunoSEQ multiplex PCR, and its TCRdb copy is limited to in-frame clones, with some not included. The table lists approximately 400,000 clones, around 16% of them singletons. Blood was collected once per donor into heparin, averaging approximately 110 mL. Source material: naive CD4+ T cells from blood. This TCR was recovered from a woman between 18 and 29 years old in good health. The rearrangement links TRBV30 to TRBJ2-7; 8 bases align to TRBD1. CDR3 DNA: TGTGCCTGGAGCTCCGGGACAGGCCTCTACGAGCAGTACTTC. Amino acids: CAWSSGTGLYEQYF.